These 2 T cell receptor beta chains were all obtained from the same sample, sequenced in a study of blood T cell repertoires in COVID-19. The method was immunoSEQ multiplex PCR; TCRdb's version includes in-frame clones alone and lacks a portion of them. The data hold hundreds of thousands of clones, with just under 90% observed a single time. The sample consisted of PBMCs or T cells enriched from blood (not recorded which). The source is a man aged 50 or older who had been exposed to COVID-19.

This chain links TRBV2 with TRBJ1-5; D gene unclear. The CDR3 runs 14 residues. V gave up 2 bases and J gave up 11 bases, with 16 bases separating them. Looked up from germline, CDR1 is SNHLY and CDR2 is FYNNEI. The DNA for the CDR3 is TGTGCCAGCAGTGAATACGGGGAGATCACGACCCAGCATTTT. Amino acid sequence: CASSEYGEITTQHF.

J is TRBJ2-5 and V is TRBV5-1, with D perhaps matching TRBD1 (5 bases). Germline CDR1 is SGHRS and CDR2 is YFSETQ. The CDR3 has 15 residues. V was cut by 0 bases and J by 5 bases, with 14 bases left in between. CDR3 residues: CASSLVGDIVETQYF. For the CDR3, the DNA is TGCGCCAGCAGCTTGGTAGGGGATATTGTGGAGACCCAGTACTTC.